This record concerns one T cell receptor (beta chain) sequence. Its antigen is not identified. This CDR3 region has 16 residues. V was clipped by 3 bases and J by 9 bases; unmatched bases: 9. Germline CDR1 reads LNHDA; CDR2 reads SQIVND (reference sequence). The sample is drawn from a study of regulatory T cells in long-lasting Graves disease. Study-wide context: Patients newly diagnosed with Graves' had been on antithyroid drugs for under 3 months. Findings of the study overall: Persistent Graves' patients had lower TCR diversity than newly diagnosed ones.

Regarding time point: newly diagnosed GD, antithyroid drugs for less than 3 months. Researchers made the TCR library from RNA that was extracted from PBMCs. Patients were enrolled at an endocrinology department in Xi'an, China. Sequencing libraries for TCR beta were prepared with iRepertoire HTBI primers and Arm-PCR of CDR3 regions. MiXCR, run by TCRdb on the multiplex PCR reads, gives a single entry per CDR3 protein. The sample includes about 470,000 distinct CDR3 sequences, roughly 17% of them seen just once. These data were likewise used in another study, on T cells in Graves' hyperthyroidism and ophthalmopathy.

This clonotype was obtained from a man aged 35 to 55 with Graves disease. The rearrangement uses TRBV19 and TRBJ2-1; 12 nucleotides match TRBD2. Specimen: peripheral blood mononuclear cells (PBMCs), collected at new diagnosis, from a patient treated with antithyroid drugs. This CDR3 is CASSILGLAGEAEQFF. The DNA for the CDR3 is TGTGCCAGTAGTATTCTGGGACTAGCGGGCGAGGCTGAGCAGTTCTTC.